This T cell receptor beta chain was recorded in a study of T cells after yellow fever vaccination. General observations from the study: A large majority of primary-vaccination clones showed up again after the booster (approximately 96% CD4, about 90% CD8).

TCRdb passed the 5' RACE reads through MiXCR, listing each CDR3 protein once. The sample shows hundreds of thousands of distinct CDR3 sequences, 9% to 15% of them seen only once. Comments on this clonotype: Its antigen is currently unknown.

The sequence was obtained from a man aged 25 to 40 who received the YFV17D yellow fever vaccine. The source material was PBMCs, sampled on the day of the yellow fever booster vaccination.

The CDR3 is CAISDSSGNTIYF. CDR3 in DNA: TGTGCCATCAGTGACAGCTCTGGAAACACCATATATTTT. J is TRBJ1-3 and V is TRBV10-3; D unclear. V lost 3 bases and J 0 bases, leaving 3 bases between the germline ends. The CDR3 contains 13 residues. Germline loops: CDR1 ENHRY, CDR2 SYGVKD.